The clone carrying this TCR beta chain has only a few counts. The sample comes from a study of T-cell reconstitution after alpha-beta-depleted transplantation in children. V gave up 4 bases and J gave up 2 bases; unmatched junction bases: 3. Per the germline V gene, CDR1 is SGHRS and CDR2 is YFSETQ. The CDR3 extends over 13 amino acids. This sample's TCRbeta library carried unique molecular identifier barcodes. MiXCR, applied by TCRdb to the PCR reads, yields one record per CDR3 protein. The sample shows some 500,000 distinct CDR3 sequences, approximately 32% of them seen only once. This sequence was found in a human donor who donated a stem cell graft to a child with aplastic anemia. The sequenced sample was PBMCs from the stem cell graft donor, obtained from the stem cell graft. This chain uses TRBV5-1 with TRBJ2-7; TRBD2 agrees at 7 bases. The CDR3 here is CASSGGTTYEQYF. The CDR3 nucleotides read TGCGCCAGCAGCGGCGGGACTACCTACGAGCAGTACTTC.